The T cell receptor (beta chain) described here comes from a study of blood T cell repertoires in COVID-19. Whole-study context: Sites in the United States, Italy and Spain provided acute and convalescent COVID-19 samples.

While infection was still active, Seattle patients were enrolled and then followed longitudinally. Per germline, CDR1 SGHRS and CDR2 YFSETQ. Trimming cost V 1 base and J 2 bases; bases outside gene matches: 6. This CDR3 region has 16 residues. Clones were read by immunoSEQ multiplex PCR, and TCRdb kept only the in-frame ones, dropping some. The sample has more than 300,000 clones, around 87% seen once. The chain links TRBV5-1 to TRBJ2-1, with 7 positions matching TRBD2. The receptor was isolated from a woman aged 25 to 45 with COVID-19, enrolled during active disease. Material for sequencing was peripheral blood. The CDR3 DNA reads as TGCGCCAGCAGCTTGCCCTTAGCGGGTGCCTACAATGAGCAGTTCTTC. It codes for CASSLPLAGAYNEQFF.